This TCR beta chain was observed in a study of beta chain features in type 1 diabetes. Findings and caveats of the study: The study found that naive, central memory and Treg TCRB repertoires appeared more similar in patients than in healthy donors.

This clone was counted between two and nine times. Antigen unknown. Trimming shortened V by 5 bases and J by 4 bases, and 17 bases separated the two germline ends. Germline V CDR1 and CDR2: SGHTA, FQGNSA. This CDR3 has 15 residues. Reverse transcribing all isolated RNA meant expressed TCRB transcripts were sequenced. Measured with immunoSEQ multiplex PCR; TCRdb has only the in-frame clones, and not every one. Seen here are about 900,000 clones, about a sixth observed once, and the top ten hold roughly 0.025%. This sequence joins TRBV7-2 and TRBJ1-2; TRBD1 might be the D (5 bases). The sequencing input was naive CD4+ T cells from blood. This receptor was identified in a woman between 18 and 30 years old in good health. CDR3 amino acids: CASSTLGVLIYGYTF. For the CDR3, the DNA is TGTGCCAGCAGCACCTTGGGGGTCCTCATCTATGGCTACACCTTC.